The 12 T cell receptor beta chains in this list originate from one sample, sequenced in a study of blood T cell repertoires in COVID-19. Using immunoSEQ multiplex PCR, the repertoire was profiled, and TCRdb retains in-frame clones only, with some absent. The repertoire holds 330,000 or so clones, approximately 91% seen once, with around 0.92% in the top ten. The sample consisted of PBMCs or T cells enriched from blood (not recorded which). These receptors came from a woman in her 30s who had been exposed to COVID-19.

The rearrangement joins TRBV19 to TRBJ1-1; unclear D gene. Germline lookup yields CDR1 LNHDA and CDR2 SQIVND (reference sequence). Trimming shortened V by 7 bases and J by 9 bases, and 15 bases separated the two germline ends. The CDR3 runs to 12 residues. The DNA of the CDR3 is TGTGCCAGTATCCCGGACCGGGGAAAAGCTTTCTTT. Encoded protein: CASIPDRGKAFF.

CDR3 nucleotide sequence: TGTGCCAGCTCACCGGACAGGGCTGGAAACACCATATATTTT. The encoded protein is CASSPDRAGNTIYF. The chain joins TRBV18 to TRBJ1-3, with 8 positions matching TRBD1. J gave up 2 bases and V 3 bases, and 0 bases lay outside the gene matches. This CDR3 spans 14 amino acids. Germline V gene lookup returns CDR1 KGHSH and CDR2 LQKENI.

CDR3 sequence (DNA): TGTGCCAGCAGCCATCGGGGACAGGGGGGCGCAGATACGCAGTATTTT. Encoded protein: CASSHRGQGGADTQYF. The chain is built from TRBV4-2 and TRBJ2-3; TRBD1 matches 11 bases. V shed 3 bases, J shed 4 bases, and the junction held 6 bases outside the gene matches. The germline V gene encodes CDR1 LGHNA and CDR2 YNFKEQ. This CDR3 spans 16 amino acids.

The V gene is TRBV9, the J gene TRBJ2-2; D unclear. Trimming removed 2 bases from V and 1 base from J, with 6 bases in between. Germline assignment: CDR1 SGDLS and CDR2 YYNGEE. The CDR3 sequence is 14 residues long. The CDR3 DNA follows: TGTGCCAGCAGCGTTACGGGGAACACCGGGGAGCTGTTTTTT. Translating gives CASSVTGNTGELFF.

The V and J genes are TRBV28 and TRBJ2-7, with 8 bases aligning to TRBD2. CDR3 length: 13 amino acids. Per the germline V gene, CDR1 is MDHEN and CDR2 is SYDVKM. Unmatched junction bases numbered 2, after V lost 0 bases and J lost 7 bases. CDR3: CASSLWGLGEQYF. Here the CDR3 DNA reads TGTGCCAGCAGTTTATGGGGACTAGGGGAGCAGTACTTC. The full variable domain, completed using reference TRBV28 and TRBJ2-7, is DVKVTQSSRYLVKRTGEKVFLECVQDMDHENMFWYRQDPGLGLRLIYFSYDVKMKEKGDIPEGYSVSREKKERFSLILESASTNQTSMYLCASSLWGLGEQYFGPGTRLTVT.

The chain combines TRBV7-2 with TRBJ1-2; D call uncertain. V gave up 0 bases and J gave up 4 bases, with 12 bases separating them. Germline V gene sequence: CDR1 SGHTA, CDR2 FQGNSA. This CDR3 spans 15 amino acids. CDR3 loop: CASSLAAGNLYGYTF. The CDR3 coding sequence is TGTGCCAGCAGCTTAGCCGCGGGGAACCTCTATGGCTACACCTTC.

This clone was seen only a few times. The chain recombines TRBV21-1 with TRBJ2-7; the tabulated D call, TRBD1, remains unverified against the DNA. TRBV21-1 is flagged as a pseudogene. This CDR3 region has 13 residues. CDR3 in amino acids: CASSKAGVREQYF. CDR3 nucleotides: TGTGCCAGCAGCAAAGCAGGGGTGAGGGAGCAGTACTTC.

The CDR3 here is CASRYPGTNGNTIYF. CDR3 sequence (DNA): TGTGCCAGCAGGTACCCCGGGACAAATGGAAACACCATATATTTT. The chain has TRBV6-5 and TRBJ1-3, with a weak D call TRBD1 (6 bases). The CDR3 sequence is 15 residues long. Germline CDR1 and CDR2: MNHEY and SVGAGI. Trimming cost V 6 bases and J 3 bases, with 15 bases left between them.

The chain employs TRBV28 and TRBJ1-6; the match to TRBD1 covers 8 bases. V lost 10 bases and J lost 10; bases outside the gene matches: 9. The germline CDR1 and CDR2 sequences are MDHEN and SYDVKM. This CDR3 contains 13 residues. The CDR3 region is CATNHRGDSPLHF. The CDR3 coding sequence is TGTGCCACCAATCACAGGGGGGACTCACCCCTCCACTTT. Based on the CDR3 plus reference TRBV28 and TRBJ1-6, the full variable domain is DVKVTQSSRYLVKRTGEKVFLECVQDMDHENMFWYRQDPGLGLRLIYFSYDVKMKEKGDIPEGYSVSREKKERFSLILESASTNQTSMYLCATNHRGDSPLHFGNGTRLTVT.

This chain connects TRBV7-3 to TRBJ2-7, with D unresolved. Germline loops: CDR1 SGHTA, CDR2 FQGTGA. V gave up 5 bases and J gave up 0 bases, with 14 bases separating them. CDR3 size: 15 residues. The CDR3 sequence: CASSPSTLNSYEQYF. The CDR3 DNA is TGTGCCAGCAGCCCAAGTACACTAAACTCCTACGAGCAGTACTTC.

The chain couples TRBV7-6 to TRBJ2-1, with TRBD2 matching over 7 bases. Germline CDR1 and CDR2: SGHVS and FNYEAQ. The CDR3 sequence is 17 residues long. Unmatched junction bases numbered 12, after V lost 5 bases and J lost 2 bases. This chain's CDR3 is CASSTLAAYYTYNEQFF. The CDR3 DNA reads TGTGCCAGCAGCACGCTAGCGGCCTATTATACCTACAATGAGCAGTTCTTC.

V gene TRBV27 combines with J gene TRBJ1-2; D is unclear. This CDR3 has 13 amino acids. Germline CDR1 is MNHEY and CDR2 is SMNVEV (reference sequence). V lost 4 bases to trimming and J lost 4 bases, with 10 bases between them. DNA for the CDR3: TGTGCCAGCAGTTCGGGCGGACTCTATGGCTACACCTTC. Translated, it gives CASSSGGLYGYTF.